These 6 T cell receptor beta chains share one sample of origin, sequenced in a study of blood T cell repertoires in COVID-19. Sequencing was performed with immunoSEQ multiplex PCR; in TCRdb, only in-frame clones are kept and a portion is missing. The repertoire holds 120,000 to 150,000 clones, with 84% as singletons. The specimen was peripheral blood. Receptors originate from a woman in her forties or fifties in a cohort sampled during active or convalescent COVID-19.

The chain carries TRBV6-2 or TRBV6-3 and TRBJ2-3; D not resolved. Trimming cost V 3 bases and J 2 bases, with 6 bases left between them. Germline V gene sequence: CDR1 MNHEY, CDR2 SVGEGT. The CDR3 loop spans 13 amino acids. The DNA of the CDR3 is TGTGCCAGCAGTTATCGGTCCACAGATACGCAGTATTTT. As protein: CASSYRSTDTQYF.

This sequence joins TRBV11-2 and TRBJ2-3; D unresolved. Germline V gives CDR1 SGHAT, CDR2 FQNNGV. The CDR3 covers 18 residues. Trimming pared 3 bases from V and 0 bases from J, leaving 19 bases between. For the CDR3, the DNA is TGTGCCAGCAGCTTCATGAATCAGGTCGTGAGAAGCACAGATACGCAGTATTTT. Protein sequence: CASSFMNQVVRSTDTQYF.

The CDR3 DNA sequence: TGTGCCAGCAGCGCCTCTAGGCAGGGTGGAGAAAAACTGTTTTTT. The encoded protein is CASSASRQGGEKLFF. The rearrangement uses TRBV27 and TRBJ1-4, with a weak D call TRBD1 (5 bases). CDR3 length: 15 amino acids. V lost 6 bases and J lost 8, with 19 bases in between. Germline V lookup: CDR1 MNHEY, CDR2 SMNVEV (reference sequence).

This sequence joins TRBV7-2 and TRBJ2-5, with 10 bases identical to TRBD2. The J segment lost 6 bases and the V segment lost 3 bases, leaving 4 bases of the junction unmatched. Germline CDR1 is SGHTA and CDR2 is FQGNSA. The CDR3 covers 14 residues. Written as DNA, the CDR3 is TGTGCCAGCAGCTTGGAGCGGGGGGGAAAGACCCAGTACTTC. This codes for CASSLERGGKTQYF.

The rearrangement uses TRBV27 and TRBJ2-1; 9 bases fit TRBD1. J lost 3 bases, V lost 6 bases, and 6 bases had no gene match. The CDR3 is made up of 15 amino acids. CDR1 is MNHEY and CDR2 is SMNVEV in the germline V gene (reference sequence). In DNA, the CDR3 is TGTGCCAGCAGCCGGGGACAGGGCCGCTACAATGAGCAGTTCTTC. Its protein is CASSRGQGRYNEQFF.

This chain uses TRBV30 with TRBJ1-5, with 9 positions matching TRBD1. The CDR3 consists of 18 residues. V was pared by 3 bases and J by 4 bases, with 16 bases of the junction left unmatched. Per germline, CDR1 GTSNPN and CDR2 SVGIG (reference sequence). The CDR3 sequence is CAWSPRDRAHGRNQPQHF. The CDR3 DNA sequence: TGTGCCTGGAGCCCTCGGGACAGGGCACACGGGAGGAATCAGCCCCAGCATTTT. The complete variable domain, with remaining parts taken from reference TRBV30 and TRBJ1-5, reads SQTIHQWPATLVQPVGSPLSLECTVEGTSNPNLYWYRQAAGRGLQLLFYSVGIGQISSEVPQNLSASRPQDRQFILSSKKLLLSDSGFYLCAWSPRDRAHGRNQPQHFGDGTRLSIL.